The 29 T cell receptor beta chains below all came from one sample that was sequenced in a study of T cell responses to AZD1222 COVID-19 vaccine. Profiled with immunoSEQ multiplex PCR; TCRdb holds only in-frame clones, not every one. The table shows about 28,000 clones, with about three quarters occurring only once. The input for sequencing was peripheral blood, taken on day 0 of AZD1222 vaccination. These receptors were taken from an adult in good health.

This clone was seen a handful of times. The V call is TRBV2, the J call TRBJ2-3, with D perhaps matching TRBD1 (5 bases). Trimming removed 10 bases from V and 0 bases from J, with 17 bases in between. CDR3 length equals 15 residues. From germline, CDR1 is SNHLY and CDR2 FYNNEI. CDR3: CATYRGGTSTDTQYF. CDR3 coding DNA: TGTGCCACATATAGGGGCGGTACTAGCACAGATACGCAGTATTTT.

J is TRBJ2-7 and V is TRBV6-1; a possible D gene is TRBD1 (5 bases). V gave up 0 bases and J gave up 4 bases, with 10 bases separating them. This CDR3 region has 14 residues. Germline CDR1 is MNHNS and CDR2 is SASEGT. The CDR3 coding sequence is TGTGCCAGCAGTGAAGCGGCCCAGGGTTACGAGCAGTACTTC. It specifies CASSEAAQGYEQYF.

V gene TRBV19 combines with J gene TRBJ1-5, with D tentatively TRBD1 (5 bases). The CDR3 runs 16 residues. The V gene lost 9 bases and the J gene lost 3 bases, with 21 bases spanning the gap. Germline CDR1 is LNHDA and CDR2 is SQIVND (reference sequence). The CDR3 is CASKTRQWGNNQPQHF. CDR3 bases: TGTGCCAGCAAGACCCGACAGTGGGGAAACAATCAGCCCCAGCATTTT.

This rearrangement joins TRBV15 to TRBJ2-2; the match to TRBD2 covers 11 bases. Germline assignment: CDR1 LNHNV and CDR2 YYDKDF (reference sequence). The CDR3 has 18 amino acids. V was pared by 7 bases and J by 3 bases, with 13 bases of the junction left unmatched. CDR3: CATNDRRGSGRDTGELFF. The CDR3 DNA reads as TGTGCCACCAACGACCGGAGGGGTAGCGGGAGGGACACCGGGGAGCTGTTTTTT.

The chain couples TRBV20-1 to TRBJ1-5; D perhaps matches TRBD1 (5 bases). This CDR3 contains 16 residues. Per germline, CDR1 DFQATT and CDR2 SNEGSKA (reference sequence). Deletions cut 3 bases from V and 1 base from J, with 16 bases between. DNA of the CDR3: TGCAGTGCTAGTAAAGAGGGGACCCTGAGCAATCAGCCCCAGCATTTT. Translating it yields CSASKEGTLSNQPQHF.

The chain links TRBV6-5 to TRBJ1-2; TRBD1 aligns across 10 bases. Germline CDR1 MNHEY, CDR2 SVGAGI. The CDR3 runs 15 residues. V lost 7 bases to trimming and J lost 5 bases; unmatched junction nucleotides: 10. CDR3: CASNRDRGDFYGYTF. CDR3 DNA: TGTGCCAGCAACCGGGACAGGGGCGATTTTTATGGCTACACCTTC.

The chain carries TRBV7-9 and TRBJ1-2; 9 bases line up with TRBD1. Germline V CDR1 and CDR2: SEHNR, FQNEAQ (reference sequence). Unmatched junction bases numbered 4, after V lost 5 bases and J lost 3 bases. The length of the CDR3 is 14 residues. CDR3 nucleotide sequence: TGTGCCAGCAGCCCGGGACAGGGAGACTATGGCTACACCTTC. Residues: CASSPGQGDYGYTF.

The gene calls are TRBV2 and TRBJ1-1; D not resolved. The V end was cut by 5 bases, the J end by 6 bases, with 7 bases between. CDR1 is SNHLY and CDR2 is FYNNEI in the germline V gene. This CDR3 spans 11 amino acids. The CDR3 coding sequence is TGTGCCAGCAGTCCGGAAGCTGAAGCTTTCTTT. This encodes CASSPEAEAFF.

The rearrangement links TRBV7-9 to TRBJ2-7; TRBD1 is a possible D gene (6 bases). This CDR3 has 14 residues. Germline-derived CDR1 and CDR2 are SEHNR and FQNEAQ (reference sequence). The ends were cut back, 4 bases at V and 2 bases at J, with 12 bases in the middle. CDR3 DNA sequence: TGTGCCAGCAGCTCAACCGGGACACCCTACGAGCAGTACTTC. Its protein is CASSSTGTPYEQYF.

DNA of the CDR3: TGCGCCAGCAGCCAAGCGGGAGCCAACGAGCAGTACTTC. It specifies CASSQAGANEQYF. The chain combines TRBV4-1 with TRBJ2-7; D perhaps matches TRBD2 (6 bases). CDR1 is MGHRA, CDR2 YSYEKL, per germline. The CDR3 length is 13 residues. Deletions cut 1 base from V and 5 bases from J, with 9 bases between.

The CDR3 DNA reads as TGTGCTAGTGGTTTCCAAATCGCCTACGAGCAGTACTTC. Translated: CASGFQIAYEQYF. The genes are TRBV12-5 and TRBJ2-7; D remains ambiguous. Looked up from germline, CDR1 is LGHNT and CDR2 is FRNRAP. Trimming shortened V by 3 bases and J by 2 bases, and 8 bases separated the two germline ends. There are 13 residues in the CDR3. The variable domain in full, with the rest retrieved from reference TRBV12-5 and TRBJ2-7, is DARVTQTPRHKVTEMGQEVTMRCQPILGHNTVFWYRQTMMQGLELLAYFRNRAPLDDSGMPKDRFSAEMPDATLATLKIQPSEPRDSAVYFCASGFQIAYEQYFGPGTRLTVT.

The J gene is TRBJ1-1, the V gene TRBV7-2; 10 nucleotides line up with TRBD1. V shed 3 bases, J shed 5 bases, and the junction held 9 bases outside the gene matches. Per the germline V gene, CDR1 is SGHTA and CDR2 is FQGNSA. This CDR3 has 16 amino acids. CDR3 nucleotide sequence: TGTGCCAGCAGCTTGTTAGTCGGGACAGGGGATACTGAAGCTTTCTTT. Translation: CASSLLVGTGDTEAFF.

V usage is TRBV19 and J usage is TRBJ1-2; 8 bases map to TRBD1. The V segment lost 1 base and the J segment 4 bases; nucleotides outside the gene matches: 2. Per the germline V gene, CDR1 is LNHDA and CDR2 is SQIVND (reference sequence). The CDR3 has 14 amino acids. The CDR3 loop reads CASSIVTGGYGYTF. The CDR3 coding sequence is TGTGCCAGTAGTATAGTAACAGGGGGCTATGGCTACACCTTC.

The chain recombines TRBV5-4 with TRBJ1-6; D not certain. This CDR3 spans 15 amino acids. V lost 0 bases and J 10 bases, leaving 14 bases between the germline ends. Germline CDR1 SGHNT, CDR2 YYREEE (reference sequence). The CDR3 nucleotides are TGTGCCAGCAGCTTGGGACCCCTTCTGGGCTCACCCCTCCACTTT. Translating it yields CASSLGPLLGSPLHF.

The chain recombines TRBV6-1 with TRBJ1-5; D is undetermined. Per the germline V gene, CDR1 is MNHNS and CDR2 is SASEGT. CDR3 length: 15 amino acids. Deletions cut 2 bases from V and 3 bases from J, with 11 bases between. The CDR3 bases are TGTGCCAGCAGTGAACAGGTCCTCCTCAATCAGCCCCAGCATTTT. This sequence encodes CASSEQVLLNQPQHF.

The chain joins TRBV9 to TRBJ1-4; maybe TRBD1 (5 bases). Trimming pared 3 bases from V and 8 bases from J, leaving 14 bases between. This CDR3 has 14 amino acids. Germline loops: CDR1 SGDLS, CDR2 YYNGEE. Written as DNA, the CDR3 is TGTGCCAGCAGCGCCGGGACCGCGGGGGAAAAACTGTTTTTT. Its protein is CASSAGTAGEKLFF.

The V gene is TRBV6-2 or TRBV6-3, the J gene TRBJ1-5; D is unclear. Trimming left V 3 bases short and J 0 bases short, with 9 bases between. The CDR3 has 15 amino acids. In germline, CDR1 is MNHEY, CDR2 SVGEGT. Here the CDR3 reads CASSYDLYSNQPQHF. CDR3 nucleotide sequence: TGTGCCAGCAGTTATGACTTGTATAGCAATCAGCCCCAGCATTTT.

The V call is TRBV28, the J call TRBJ2-7, with D maybe TRBD1 (5 bases). Deletions cut 6 bases from V and 4 bases from J, with 10 bases between. The CDR3 is 12 residues long. Per germline, CDR1 MDHEN and CDR2 SYDVKM. In DNA, the CDR3 is TGTGCCAGCAGGAACCAGGGTTACGAGCAGTACGTC. Translating it yields CASRNQGYEQYV.

This chain connects TRBV29-1 to TRBJ2-7, with D maybe TRBD2 (5 bases). Trimming left V 5 bases short and J 1 base short, with 6 bases between. This CDR3 has 11 amino acids. CDR1 is SQVTM, CDR2 ANQGSEA, per germline. The CDR3 reads CSVWTSYEQYF. CDR3 coding DNA: TGCAGCGTTTGGACTTCCTACGAGCAGTACTTC.

The chain combines TRBV6-1 with TRBJ1-5; TRBD1 agrees at 7 bases. The CDR3 totals 18 residues. Germline values: CDR1 MNHNS, CDR2 SASEGT. V shed 0 bases and J 4 bases; nucleotides not matched to a gene: 12. The chain's CDR3 is CASSEAKRRQQGNQPQHF. CDR3 bases: TGTGCCAGCAGTGAAGCCAAACGACGACAACAGGGGAATCAGCCCCAGCATTTT.

Written as DNA, the CDR3 is TGTGCCAGCTCACCACCGCCCTTGGGCTACGAGCAGTACTTC. It is translated as CASSPPPLGYEQYF. This chain connects TRBV18 to TRBJ2-7; no firm D call. The ends were cut back, 0 bases at V and 3 bases at J, with 9 bases in the middle. The CDR3 is 14 amino acids. Germline V gives CDR1 KGHSH, CDR2 LQKENI.

The chain joins TRBV12-3 or TRBV12-4 to TRBJ1-2, with 8 positions matching TRBD1. This CDR3 is 13 amino acids long. V lost 6 bases and J lost 8; bases outside the gene matches: 8. The CDR3 sequence is CASSPGGARGYTF. The CDR3, as DNA: TGTGCCAGCAGCCCAGGGGGCGCAAGGGGCTACACCTTC.

The chain joins TRBV2 to TRBJ2-2; possible D gene TRBD2, 7 bases. There are 14 residues in the CDR3. CDR1 SNHLY and CDR2 FYNNEI come from the germline V gene. The germline V and J ends were trimmed by 5 bases and 7 bases, with 14 bases remaining between them. Here the CDR3 reads CASSLRGGNGELFF. The DNA for the CDR3 is TGTGCCAGCAGTCTCAGGGGAGGGAACGGGGAGCTGTTTTTT.

This rearrangement joins TRBV6-5 to TRBJ1-2; D is possibly TRBD1 (5 bases). The CDR3 is made up of 16 amino acids. Deletions cut 0 bases from V and 3 bases from J, with 14 bases between. CDR1 and CDR2 (germline): MNHEY, SVGAGI. The CDR3 DNA follows: TGTGCCAGCAGTTACTCTCCCCAGGGAGGTCACTATGGCTACACCTTC. It yields the protein CASSYSPQGGHYGYTF.

In this sample, this clone turned up once. This chain links TRBV30 with TRBJ1-2, with unresolved D. Trimming cost V 0 bases and J 7 bases, with 15 bases left between them. CDR1 GTSNPN and CDR2 SVGIG come from the germline V gene (reference sequence). The CDR3 runs to 14 residues. The CDR3 loop reads CAWSVGYAVGGYTF. DNA for the CDR3: TGTGCCTGGAGTGTCGGTTACGCTGTGGGTGGCTACACCTTC.

The sample holds a few counts of this clone. The chain joins TRBV4-1 to TRBJ2-5, with 13 bases aligning to TRBD2. This CDR3 is built from 18 residues. With V trimmed by 1 base and J by 6 bases, 11 bases remained unmatched. The germline V gene encodes CDR1 MGHRA and CDR2 YSYEKL. CDR3 nucleotides: TGCGCCAGCAGCCAAGGACTAGCGGGGGGATCGGGTAGAAAGACCCAGTACTTC. Translated, it gives CASSQGLAGGSGRKTQYF.

This clone occurred once. This sequence joins TRBV30 and TRBJ1-1; weak D call: TRBD1 (5 bases). V was cut by 3 bases and J by 1 base, with 12 bases left in between. The CDR3 runs to 14 residues. Per germline, CDR1 GTSNPN and CDR2 SVGIG (reference sequence). CDR3 in amino acids: CAWRGDGENTEAFF. As DNA, the CDR3 is TGTGCCTGGAGGGGGGACGGGGAGAACACTGAAGCTTTCTTT.

The chain combines TRBV6-5 with TRBJ1-2, with 7 bases matching TRBD1. Germline CDR1 MNHEY, CDR2 SVGAGI. CDR3 length: 15 residues. The V gene end was trimmed by 6 bases and the J gene end by 3 bases; junction bases not matched to a gene: 10. The CDR3 DNA reads as TGTGCCAGCAGAAGACAGGGTGGGGGCGACTATGGCTACACCTTC. It specifies CASRRQGGGDYGYTF.

The V gene is TRBV6-5, the J gene TRBJ1-5; 10 bases fit TRBD1. CDR1 and CDR2 (germline): MNHEY, SVGAGI. Unmatched junction bases numbered 3, after V lost 8 bases and J lost 5 bases. CDR3 length: 13 residues. The CDR3 protein is CASFDRGHQPQHF. CDR3 coding DNA: TGTGCCAGCTTCGACAGGGGGCATCAGCCCCAGCATTTT.